A selection of T cell receptor beta chains follows, all from one sample in a study of neoadjuvant anti-PD-1 for oral cavity cancer. The repertoire was sequenced with immunoSEQ multiplex PCR; TCRdb's copy has only in-frame clones and lacks some. The sample carries approximately 67,000 clones, 83% recorded once. Sequencing was performed on PBMCs, taken before nivolumab (anti-PD-1) treatment. The source is a person aged 40 to 85 with oral cavity squamous cell carcinoma. Both conserved end residues are part of each CDR3. The D gene is left open where the match is weak. Clone sizes are given selectively: once, few, many, or a class where the clone is expanded.

TRBD2,TRBJ2-1,.,TRBV9,CASSVGASGSVAYNEQFF,TGTGCCAGCAGCGTAGGGGCTAGCGGGAGCGTGGCCTACAATGAGCAGTTCTTC
TRBD1,TRBJ2-1,.,TRBV7-8,CASIKGTGAYNEQFF,TGTGCCAGCATAAAGGGGACAGGGGCCTACAATGAGCAGTTCTTC
TRBD2,TRBJ2-1,.,TRBV7-2,CASSFAGAYYNEQFF,TGTGCCAGCAGCTTTGCGGGAGCGTACTACAATGAGCAGTTCTTC
.,TRBJ1-2,.,TRBV30,CAWSVIQSYGYTF,TGTGCCTGGAGTGTTATCCAGTCATATGGCTACACCTTC
.,TRBJ1-2,.,TRBV30,CAWTDKTVGRGYTF,TGTGCCTGGACCGATAAGACAGTCGGAAGAGGCTACACCTTC
TRBD1,TRBJ2-7,few,TRBV7-8,CASSSRTGYEQYF,TGTGCCAGCAGCTCAAGGACAGGCTACGAGCAGTACTTC
TRBD2,TRBJ2-7,.,TRBV4-1,CASSQEGLAQTYEQYF,TGCGCCAGCAGCCAAGAGGGACTAGCACAAACTTACGAGCAGTACTTC
.,TRBJ2-1,.,TRBV5-1,CASSALPSSYNEQFF,TGCGCCAGCAGCGCGCTTCCGAGCTCCTACAATGAGCAGTTCTTC
.,TRBJ2-6,.,TRBV7-8,CASSFLRTLNPSGANVLTF,TGTGCCAGCAGCTTTCTGAGGACATTGAACCCCTCTGGGGCCAACGTCCTGACTTTC
.,TRBJ1-2,.,TRBV6-5,CASSRDFYGYTF,TGTGCCAGCAGTCGGGATTTCTATGGCTACACCTTC
TRBD1,TRBJ1-1,.,TRBV30,CAWVQGGTGHTEAFF,TGTGCCTGGGTTCAGGGCGGGACAGGACACACTGAAGCTTTCTTT
TRBD2,TRBJ2-2,.,TRBV27,CASSFSGGRGELFF,TGTGCCAGCAGTTTTAGCGGGGGGCGAGGGGAGCTGTTTTTT
.,TRBJ1-1,few,TRBV18,CASSSDQNTEAFF,TGTGCCAGCTCTTCGGACCAGAACACTGAAGCTTTCTTT
.,TRBJ1-2,few,TRBV11-2,CASSQLIGEGLNYGYTF,TGTGCCAGCAGCCAACTTATAGGGGAAGGGCTCAACTATGGCTACACCTTC
TRBD1,TRBJ2-1,.,TRBV30,CAWSEQGADQFF,TGTGCCTGGAGTGAGCAGGGGGCGGATCAGTTCTTC
.,TRBJ2-3,.,TRBV7-2,CASSRPQSRGRSADTQYF,TGTGCCAGCAGCCGACCCCAGTCTCGGGGGAGGTCCGCAGATACGCAGTATTTT
TRBD2,TRBJ2-7,.,TRBV11-2,CASSLKAGGNYEQYF,TGTGCCAGCAGCCTAAAAGCGGGAGGGAACTACGAGCAGTACTTC